The 14 T cell receptor beta chains below all came from one sample that was sequenced in a study of shared clonotypes between healthy human individuals (TCRdb year 2020). Libraries were built with the immunoSEQ multiplex PCR assay. This immuneACCESS table, as held by TCRdb, lists in-frame sequences with V and J called but not all clones. Of the missing ones, under half trace to an unresolved V gene in checked studies; the others have no known cause. The sample has about 2.4 million clones on record, 80% to 95% of them singletons. Of the sample, approximately 0.37% falls within the top ten clones. The sample comprised naive CD4+ T cells from PBMCs. What this sample's cell subset or site label stands for: CD45RA+ positively selected. The receptors were gathered from a man younger than 35 in good health. Some clones in this sample may be carry-over from other donors' samples.

For this clone: The sample contains more than one DNA sequence encoding this CDR3. This sequence joins TRBV5-1 and TRBJ1-1, with 8 bases that match TRBD1. V shed 4 bases and J 4 bases; nucleotides not matched to a gene: 6. CDR1 SGHRS and CDR2 YFSETQ come from the germline V gene. The length of the CDR3 is 14 residues. The DNA of the CDR3 is TGCGCCAGCAGCCTGACAGGGGTGGGCACTGAAGCTTTCTTT. Encoded protein: CASSLTGVGTEAFF.

A word on this clone: This sample also contains other DNA sequences that code for the same CDR3. The chain links TRBV4-1 to TRBJ1-1; D gene ambiguous. The V and J ends lost 3 bases and 0 bases respectively, with 8 bases between them. The CDR3 extends over 14 amino acids. CDR1 and CDR2 (germline): MGHRA, YSYEKL. CDR3 nucleotides: TGCGCCAGCAGCCACCCCGCGGTGAACACTGAAGCTTTCTTT. This codes for CASSHPAVNTEAFF.

This clone was detected once. The rearrangement links TRBV4-3 to TRBJ2-3, with 10 bases that match TRBD2. Looked up from germline, CDR1 is LGHNA and CDR2 is YSLEER. The CDR3 contains 17 residues. V lost 0 bases to trimming and J lost 1 base; unmatched junction nucleotides: 4. The CDR3 here is CASSQDILAGGTDTQYF. CDR3 nucleotide sequence: TGCGCCAGCAGCCAAGATATCCTAGCGGGGGGCACAGATACGCAGTATTTT.

The CDR3: CASSRYATNEKLFF. The CDR3 DNA sequence: TGCGCCAGCAGCCGTTACGCAACTAATGAAAAACTGTTTTTT. The chain is built from TRBV5-1 and TRBJ1-4; D is uncertain. Trimming left V 4 bases short and J 0 bases short, with 7 bases between. The germline CDR1 and CDR2 sequences are SGHRS and YFSETQ. There are 14 residues in the CDR3. Drawing the rest from reference TRBV5-1 and TRBJ1-4, the complete variable domain is KAGVTQTPRYLIKTRGQQVTLSCSPISGHRSVSWYQQTPGQGLQFLFEYFSETQRNKGNFPGRFSGRQFSNSRSEMNVSTLELGDSALYLCASSRYATNEKLFFGSGTQLSVL.

The chain links TRBV11-2 to TRBJ2-3, with 7 bases lining up with TRBD2. Unmatched junction bases numbered 0, after V lost 3 bases and J lost 6 bases. The CDR3 is made up of 12 amino acids. Germline CDR1 is SGHAT and CDR2 is FQNNGV. The CDR3, as DNA: TGTGCCAGCAGCTTTAGCGGGGATACGCAGTATTTT. Its protein product is CASSFSGDTQYF. Full variable domain (rest looked up from reference TRBV11-2 and TRBJ2-3): EAGVAQSPRYKIIEKRQSVAFWCNPISGHATLYWYQQILGQGPKLLIQFQNNGVVDDSQLPKDRFSAERLKGVDSTLKIQPAKLEDSAVYLCASSFSGDTQYFGPGTRLTVL.

The chain uses TRBV5-1 and TRBJ2-2; TRBD1 matches at 10 bases. Germline V gives CDR1 SGHRS, CDR2 YFSETQ. CDR3 length: 15 residues. V gave up 7 bases and J gave up 6 bases; unmatched junction bases: 9. The CDR3 protein is CASGRQGAEAGELFF. The CDR3 nucleotides are TGCGCCAGCGGAAGACAGGGGGCGGAGGCCGGGGAGCTGTTTTTT.

This chain uses TRBV7-2 with TRBJ2-1, with D unclear. V was pared by 1 base and J by 4 bases, with 8 bases between. The CDR3 loop spans 14 amino acids. Germline V CDR1 and CDR2: SGHTA, FQGNSA. CDR3 bases: TGTGCCAGCAGCTTAGGTCCGGTTTACAATGAGCAGTTCTTC. Translation: CASSLGPVYNEQFF.

The chain carries TRBV2 and TRBJ2-7; TRBD2 is a possible D gene (6 bases). CDR3 length: 15 amino acids. Trimming left V 4 bases short and J 3 bases short, with 16 bases between. Germline values: CDR1 SNHLY, CDR2 FYNNEI. The CDR3 DNA sequence: TGTGCCAGCAGTGGCCTTGTCGGCGGGATCTACGAGCAGTACTTC. This translates into CASSGLVGGIYEQYF.

This clone has only one observation. The junction departs from germline at one end; a sequencing error may be responsible. The chain joins TRBV4-2 to TRBJ2-1; no definite D call. Per the germline V gene, CDR1 is LGHNA and CDR2 is YNFKEQ. The CDR3 spans 10 residues. Written as DNA, the CDR3 is TGTGCCAGCAGCCACGCATGTGGGCTCTTC. This codes for CASSHACGLF.

Of note for this clone: Within the sample, other DNA sequences also encode this same CDR3. The chain joins TRBV5-1 to TRBJ2-3; 7 nucleotides align to TRBD2. There are 14 residues in the CDR3. The V and J ends lost 0 bases and 5 bases, in that order; junction bases with no gene match: 3. Germline assignment: CDR1 SGHRS and CDR2 YFSETQ. The CDR3 DNA reads TGCGCCAGCAGCTTGGGACTAGCAATAGATACGCAGTATTTT. Residues: CASSLGLAIDTQYF. The full variable domain, in which reference TRBV5-1 and TRBJ2-3 provide the parts outside the CDR3, is KAGVTQTPRYLIKTRGQQVTLSCSPISGHRSVSWYQQTPGQGLQFLFEYFSETQRNKGNFPGRFSGRQFSNSRSEMNVSTLELGDSALYLCASSLGLAIDTQYFGPGTRLTVL.

V is TRBV28 and J is TRBJ2-1; 9 bases agree with TRBD2. The V segment lost 3 bases and the J segment 1 base; nucleotides outside the gene matches: 16. The germline V gene encodes CDR1 MDHEN and CDR2 SYDVKM. The CDR3 spans 20 residues. Here the CDR3 reads CASSLLLTSGPHVSYNEQFF. The CDR3 nucleotides are TGTGCCAGCAGTTTGTTATTAACTAGCGGGCCCCATGTTTCCTACAATGAGCAGTTCTTC.

The CDR3 region is CASSLSGQPNTGELFF. As DNA, the CDR3 is TGTGCCAGCAGCTTAAGCGGACAACCTAACACCGGGGAGCTGTTTTTT. The rearrangement links TRBV7-6 to TRBJ2-2, with D perhaps given as TRBD1 or TRBD2 (5 bases each). Trimming stripped 2 bases from V and 2 bases from J, with 12 bases between. This CDR3 region has 16 residues. The germline V gene encodes CDR1 SGHVS and CDR2 FNYEAQ. Based on the CDR3 plus reference TRBV7-6 and TRBJ2-2, the full variable domain is GAGVSQSPRYKVTKRGQDVALRCDPISGHVSLYWYRQALGQGPEFLTYFNYEAQQDKSGLPNDRFSAERPEGSISTLTIQRTEQRDSAMYRCASSLSGQPNTGELFFGEGSRLTVL.

This clone was seen just once. The chain is built from TRBV28 and TRBJ2-5; 12 nucleotides line up with TRBD2. This CDR3 comprises 16 residues. J gave up 7 bases and V 6 bases, and 12 bases lay outside the gene matches. Germline V lookup: CDR1 MDHEN, CDR2 SYDVKM. The CDR3 bases are TGTGCCAGCAGGCCGCGGACTAGCGGGAACACAGGGACCCAGTACTTC. Amino acid sequence: CASRPRTSGNTGTQYF.

The chain combines TRBV19 with TRBJ1-1; no firm D call. The germline CDR1 and CDR2 sequences are LNHDA and SQIVND (reference sequence). This CDR3 comprises 14 residues. Trimming removed 3 bases at V and 2 bases at J, with 10 bases between. The CDR3 sequence is CASSMMAINTEAFF. CDR3 bases: TGTGCCAGTAGTATGATGGCAATTAACACTGAAGCTTTCTTT.